These 4 T cell receptor beta chains were sequenced from one sample in a study of patients and donors after allogeneic stem cell transplantation. TCRdb processed the RT-PCR reads anew with MiXCR; each CDR3 protein has one entry. The sample consists of 800,000 to 1,000,000 distinct CDR3 sequences, over 15% of them appearing once. The material sequenced was blood, either unsorted or a sorted T cell fraction (not recorded which). The origin of the receptors is a human donor who was either an allogeneic HSCT recipient or a stem cell or donor lymphocyte infusion donor (not recorded which). It is not recorded whose cells these are; they may come from a transplant donor.

This clonotype was observed a few times. V gene TRBV20-1 combines with J gene TRBJ1-3; no firm D call. Per germline, CDR1 DFQATT and CDR2 SNEGSKA (reference sequence). The CDR3 covers 15 residues. The V and J ends lost 3 bases and 1 base respectively, with 13 bases between them. The CDR3 protein is CSARSLVGSGNTIYF. CDR3 nucleotides: TGCAGTGCTAGGAGCCTCGTTGGATCTGGAAACACCATATATTTT.

The chain combines TRBV7-2 with TRBJ2-7; maybe TRBD1 (6 bases). This CDR3 is 15 amino acids long. CDR1 is SGHTA and CDR2 is FQGNSA in the germline V gene. Trimming took off 2 bases at V and 5 bases at J, with 16 bases between the two ends. The CDR3: CASSLSGTNLNEQYF. The CDR3, as DNA: TGTGCCAGCAGCTTATCTGGGACAAACCTTAACGAGCAGTACTTC. The whole variable domain, remainder taken from reference TRBV7-2 and TRBJ2-7, is GAGVSQSPSNKVTEKGKDVELRCDPISGHTALYWYRQSLGQGLEFLIYFQGNSAPDKSGLPSDRFSAERTGGSVSTLTIQRTQQEDSAVYLCASSLSGTNLNEQYFGPGTRLTVT.

The V call is TRBV20-1, the J call TRBJ1-2; D is perhaps TRBD1 (5 bases). Germline CDR1 DFQATT, CDR2 SNEGSKA (reference sequence). V gave up 2 bases and J gave up 2 bases, with 12 bases separating them. This CDR3 contains 14 residues. DNA for the CDR3: TGCAGTGCTAGAACTTACAGGTCCAACTATGGCTACACCTTC. Its protein is CSARTYRSNYGYTF.

The table lists this clonotype with a few counts. This chain connects TRBV12-3 or TRBV12-4 to TRBJ1-1, with unresolved D. The CDR3 spans 11 residues. V shed 6 bases and J shed 7 bases, with 9 bases lying between them. The CDR3 loop reads CASRLVGEAFF. CDR3 DNA sequence: TGTGCCAGCAGACTAGTTGGTGAAGCTTTCTTT.